This TCR beta chain came from a study of graft-versus-host responses after intestinal transplantation. Study in general: The transplants performed in recipients were multivisceral, liver-intestinal, or isolated intestinal. Overall study findings and caveats: Declining HvG levels early post-transplant were linked to peak circulating GvH clone levels.

The CDR3 covers 11 residues. Germline assignment: CDR1 MNHNS and CDR2 SASEGT. V lost 7 bases to trimming and J lost 3 bases, with 7 bases between them. This clone appeared once. Its antigen is unknown. Clones were sequenced by immunoSEQ multiplex PCR, and TCRdb holds only the in-frame ones, with some missing. The data contain 85,000 to 90,000 clones, 80% to 95% of them singletons. Sequenced here: unstimulated CD4+ T cells sorted from spleen or lymph node cells, sampled before intestinal transplant. The chain has TRBV6-1 and TRBJ2-7; the D is unclear. The source of this sequence is a human donor who received an intestinal transplant. The CDR3 DNA is TGTGCCAGCACTCTGCTCTACGAGCAGTACTTC. Residues: CASTLLYEQYF.